This record looks at one T cell receptor beta chain sequence and its context. It was patients with CD8+CD57+ cell expansion by flow cytometry who were chosen for sequencing. Germline V gives CDR1 SGHVT, CDR2 SQSDAQ. This CDR3 has 17 residues. V lost 1 base and J lost 2; bases outside the gene matches: 8. This specimen comes from a study of CD8+CD57+ T cells in acquired aplastic anemia. Study-level information: Each DNA sample taken from sorted CD4+ and CD8+ cells came to roughly 3.5 ug on average.

Genomic DNA, serving as template, underwent TCR beta VDJ and CDR3 profiling. TCRdb re-derived calls from the reads in MiXCR, one entry per CDR3 protein. The table has approximately 58,000 distinct CDR3 sequences, roughly three fifths seen once. The source of this sequence is a human donor with aplastic anemia. Input material: sorted CD4+, CD8+, or CD8+CD57+ T cells (not recorded which) from PBMCs. V usage is TRBV7-4 and J usage is TRBJ2-7; 10 bases agree with TRBD2. The CDR3 nucleotides are TGTGCCAGCAGCTTAGACTTGAGTAGCGGGAGGCCCTACGAGCAGTACTTC. It codes for CASSLDLSSGRPYEQYF.